What follows are 20 T cell receptor beta chains derived from one specimen sequenced in a study of cytomegalovirus exposure and HLA in healthy donors. PCR primers comprised 60 Vbeta and 13 Jbeta primers. Measured with immunoSEQ multiplex PCR; TCRdb has only the in-frame clones, and not every one. Of around 100,000 clones detected, around three quarters appear once; the ten largest clones hold about 4.6%. The sample was PBMCs. The receptor source for this set is a woman aged 40 to 50 in good health and CMV-seropositive.

This rearrangement joins TRBV7-9 to TRBJ2-1; 9 nucleotides agree with TRBD1. This CDR3 region has 16 residues. V lost 6 bases to trimming and J lost 3 bases; unmatched junction nucleotides: 9. Per the germline V gene, CDR1 is SEHNR and CDR2 is FQNEAQ (reference sequence). CDR3 sequence (DNA): TGTGCCAGCAGTCCAATGGGACAGGGTTTCTACAATGAGCAGTTCTTC. Protein: CASSPMGQGFYNEQFF.

The J gene is TRBJ1-2, the V gene TRBV30, with 7 bases identical to TRBD1. V gave up 2 bases and J gave up 2 bases; unmatched junction bases: 5. The germline V gene has CDR1 GTSNPN and CDR2 SVGIG (reference sequence). The CDR3 extends over 14 amino acids. DNA of the CDR3: TGTGCCTGGAGTACAAGACAGGGAAACTATGGCTACACCTTC. Its protein product is CAWSTRQGNYGYTF.

This chain links TRBV4-1 with TRBJ2-2, with TRBD2 matching over 8 bases. In germline, CDR1 is MGHRA, CDR2 YSYEKL. V lost 2 bases and J lost 2; bases outside the gene matches: 1. The CDR3 extends over 15 amino acids. The CDR3 DNA sequence: TGCGCCAGCAGCCAACTAGCGGGCAACACCGGGGAGCTGTTTTTT. This gives the protein CASSQLAGNTGELFF.

The chain recombines TRBV7-2 with TRBJ2-7; TRBD2 aligns across 7 bases. The CDR3 is 14 amino acids. Germline CDR1 and CDR2: SGHTA and FQGNSA. The junction had 4 bases not matched to a gene; V was cut back by 1 base and J by 4 bases. CDR3 DNA: TGTGCCAGCAGCTTAGGTCTAGCGGAATACGAGCAGTACTTC. Its translation: CASSLGLAEYEQYF.

The rearrangement joins TRBV18 to TRBJ2-1; 7 bases are shared with TRBD2. Germline V lookup: CDR1 KGHSH, CDR2 LQKENI. The J segment lost 4 bases and the V segment lost 3 bases, leaving 3 bases of the junction unmatched. The CDR3 extends over 14 amino acids. The CDR3 nucleotides are TGTGCCAGCTCACCTCTAGCGGCATACAATGAGCAGTTCTTC. Its protein is CASSPLAAYNEQFF.

V is TRBV11-2 and J is TRBJ2-3, with D possibly TRBD2 on 5 matching bases. The CDR3 is 13 residues long. The V end lost 3 bases, the J end lost 1 base, and 5 bases lay between the germline ends. Germline lookup yields CDR1 SGHAT and CDR2 FQNNGV. The CDR3 sequence is CASSLRGTDTQYF. CDR3 nucleotides: TGTGCCAGCAGCTTGCGGGGCACAGATACGCAGTATTTT.

A few counts support this clone. The rearrangement uses TRBV5-1 and TRBJ2-2; 11 bases match TRBD2. The CDR3 has 15 amino acids. Trimming at V came to 5 bases and at J to 6 bases, leaving 6 bases not matched to a gene. Germline V gene sequence: CDR1 SGHRS, CDR2 YFSETQ. The CDR3 protein is CASSRTSGYPGELFF. DNA of the CDR3: TGCGCCAGCAGTCGGACTAGCGGGTATCCCGGGGAGCTGTTTTTT.

The rearrangement uses TRBV30 and TRBJ2-1; 10 bases are a match to TRBD2. This CDR3 region has 15 residues. Germline values: CDR1 GTSNPN, CDR2 SVGIG (reference sequence). J was trimmed by 4 bases and V by 4 bases; bases with no gene match: 7. The CDR3 reads CAWNLASGRYNEQFF. Here the CDR3 DNA reads TGTGCCTGGAATCTCGCTAGCGGGAGATACAATGAGCAGTTCTTC.

This chain uses TRBV27 with TRBJ1-1; TRBD1 might be the D (6 bases). CDR1 and CDR2 (germline): MNHEY, SMNVEV (reference sequence). The CDR3 contains 16 residues. V dropped 6 bases and J dropped 4 bases, with 21 bases sitting between them. CDR3 sequence reads: CASRYLTGGWSTEAFF. In DNA, the CDR3 is TGTGCCAGCAGATATTTGACAGGAGGCTGGTCCACTGAAGCTTTCTTT.

This clone has only a few counts. The J gene is TRBJ2-6, the V gene TRBV19; 9 bases are a match to TRBD1. The CDR3 runs 18 residues. Trimming removed 5 bases from V and 1 base from J; junction bases left unmatched: 9. Germline V lookup: CDR1 LNHDA, CDR2 SQIVND (reference sequence). The CDR3 reads CASSVRGQGISGANVLTF. The CDR3 DNA reads as TGTGCCAGTAGTGTTAGGGGACAGGGAATTTCTGGGGCCAACGTCCTGACTTTC.

The V call is TRBV7-9, the J call TRBJ2-5, with 10 bases that match TRBD2. There are 13 residues in the CDR3. V lost 5 bases, J lost 5 bases, and 2 bases stayed unmatched. Germline V gene sequence: CDR1 SEHNR, CDR2 FQNEAQ (reference sequence). The CDR3 protein is CASSQAGGETQYF. The CDR3 region has the DNA TGTGCCAGCAGCCAAGCGGGAGGGGAGACCCAGTACTTC.

J is TRBJ1-1 and V is TRBV6-6, with unresolved D. CDR1 is MNHNY, CDR2 SVGAGI, per germline (reference sequence). V was trimmed by 2 bases and J by 0 bases, leaving 10 bases between them. The CDR3 spans 15 residues. The CDR3 reads CASSYGGSVNTEAFF. The CDR3 coding sequence is TGTGCCAGCAGTTACGGAGGCTCAGTGAACACTGAAGCTTTCTTT.

This clone was observed a single time. CDR3 coding DNA: TGTGCCAGCAGTGTGAGCCAGGGGGTCACAGATACGCAGTATTTT. It is translated as CASSVSQGVTDTQYF. The chain carries TRBV25-1 and TRBJ2-3, with 7 positions matching TRBD1. Germline V gives CDR1 MGHDK, CDR2 SYGVNS. CDR3 length equals 15 residues. With 4 bases clipped from V and 2 bases from J, the junction kept 6 bases outside the gene matches.

The CDR3 sequence is CASSPGAEQFF. The CDR3 DNA reads TGTGCCAGCAGTCCGGGAGCTGAGCAGTTCTTC. The J gene is TRBJ2-1, the V gene TRBV2; D possibly corresponds to TRBD2 (6 bases). Germline V gene data show CDR1 as SNHLY and CDR2 as FYNNEI. This CDR3 comprises 11 residues. Trimming took 5 bases from V and 9 from J, leaving 8 bases between them.

The rearrangement uses TRBV27 and TRBJ2-1; D might be TRBD2 (5 bases). CDR1 and CDR2 (germline): MNHEY, SMNVEV (reference sequence). Trimming stripped 3 bases from V and 8 bases from J, with 20 bases between. The CDR3 extends over 16 amino acids. The CDR3 sequence is CASSFLEAEKSYEQFF. The CDR3 coding sequence is TGTGCCAGCAGTTTTTTGGAGGCAGAGAAGAGTTATGAGCAGTTCTTC.

This sequence joins TRBV27 and TRBJ2-7, with D perhaps TRBD2 (6 bases). The CDR3 runs 19 residues. Germline CDR1 reads MNHEY; CDR2 reads SMNVEV (reference sequence). V was cut by 3 bases and J by 5 bases, with 29 bases left in between. The DNA of the CDR3 is TGTGCCAGCAGTTTCCCCGAACTAGCCAGAGTAGGTGGGAGCCACGAGCAGTACTTC. It codes for CASSFPELARVGGSHEQYF.

This clone occurred a few times. The chain recombines TRBV6-5 with TRBJ2-7; 9 nucleotides match TRBD1. The CDR3 has 15 residues. Trimming removed 5 bases from V and 2 bases from J; junction bases left unmatched: 7. Germline V gene data show CDR1 as MNHEY and CDR2 as SVGAGI. In DNA, the CDR3 is TGTGCCAGCAGTCCGGGACAGGGACTTACCTACGAGCAGTACTTC. Residues: CASSPGQGLTYEQYF.

The chain has TRBV27 and TRBJ1-4; maybe TRBD1 (5 bases). The germline V and J ends were trimmed by 6 bases and 0 bases, with 11 bases remaining between them. Germline V gives CDR1 MNHEY, CDR2 SMNVEV (reference sequence). The CDR3 consists of 15 residues. CDR3 protein: CASRLQTATNEKLFF. CDR3 nucleotides: TGTGCCAGCAGGCTTCAGACAGCAACTAATGAAAAACTGTTTTTT.

This clone was observed once. This rearrangement joins TRBV27 to TRBJ2-7; 10 nucleotides line up with TRBD2. This CDR3 spans 14 amino acids. Germline trimming cut 8 bases from V and 2 bases from J; bases unmatched to any gene: 6. Germline CDR1 reads MNHEY; CDR2 reads SMNVEV (reference sequence). CDR3 nucleotides: TGTGCCAGCTGGCTAGCGGGAGCTACCTACGAGCAGTACTTC. It codes for CASWLAGATYEQYF.

The V and J genes are TRBV6-6 and TRBJ2-5; D is possibly TRBD1 (6 bases). The DNA end favors TRBJ2-7, so the J call may be wrong. Germline V lookup: CDR1 MNHNY, CDR2 SVGAGI (reference sequence). This CDR3 has 13 amino acids. The CDR3 region is CASGAGDVYEQYF. The CDR3 DNA reads as TGTGCCAGCGGTGCAGGGGATGTCTACGAGCAGTACTTC.